The 32 T cell receptor beta chains reported below all come from one sample, sequenced in a study of blood T cell repertoires in COVID-19. Method: immunoSEQ multiplex PCR; TCRdb's copy keeps in-frame clones and lacks some. The sample records 250,000 to 300,000 clones, approximately 88% being singletons. Sequenced sample: PBMCs or T cells enriched from blood (not recorded which). Source of these receptors: a woman aged 25 to 39 who had recovered from COVID-19.

V usage is TRBV5-1 and J usage is TRBJ2-1, with D possibly TRBD1 on 5 matching bases. This CDR3 comprises 13 residues. The V gene's germline CDR1 is SGHRS and CDR2 YFSETQ. Trimming removed 4 bases from V and 4 bases from J, with 9 bases in between. CDR3 DNA sequence: TGCGCCAGCAGCCTAAAGGGGTACAATGAGCAGTTCTTC. It is translated as CASSLKGYNEQFF.

The genes are TRBV5-5 and TRBJ2-7, with 11 bases aligning to TRBD1. J lost 5 bases, V lost 5 bases, and 9 bases had no gene match. Germline V gene data show CDR1 as SGHKS and CDR2 as YYEKEE (reference sequence). The CDR3 sequence is 15 residues long. The CDR3 sequence: CASSSTGQGVHEQYF. The DNA for the CDR3 is TGTGCCAGCAGTTCAACGGGACAGGGGGTCCACGAGCAGTACTTC.

The V gene is TRBV6-1, the J gene TRBJ2-7, with 10 bases matching TRBD1. Germline V gives CDR1 MNHNS, CDR2 SASEGT. This CDR3 is built from 18 residues. The V and J ends lost 0 bases and 2 bases, in that order; junction bases with no gene match: 10. CDR3: CASSEAKGQGQGTYEQYF. CDR3 DNA sequence: TGTGCCAGCAGTGAAGCGAAGGGTCAGGGACAGGGGACCTACGAGCAGTACTTC.

The chain couples TRBV27 to TRBJ1-1; 8 nucleotides match TRBD1. Germline V gene sequence: CDR1 MNHEY, CDR2 SMNVEV (reference sequence). V was clipped by 2 bases and J by 2 bases; unmatched bases: 4. The CDR3 is made up of 15 amino acids. The CDR3 loop reads CASSLAGGFNTEAFF. CDR3 sequence (DNA): TGTGCCAGCAGTTTAGCAGGGGGCTTTAACACTGAAGCTTTCTTT.

The chain recombines TRBV28 with TRBJ1-1; D is undetermined. V gave up 2 bases and J gave up 0 bases, with 4 bases separating them. Germline assignment: CDR1 MDHEN and CDR2 SYDVKM. The CDR3 totals 13 residues. For the CDR3, the DNA is TGTGCCAGCAGTTTAGCGGTGAACACTGAAGCTTTCTTT. Its protein is CASSLAVNTEAFF.

The rearrangement joins TRBV3-1 (or the pseudogene TRBV3-2) to TRBJ1-2, with D uncertain. The V end was cut by 4 bases, the J end by 9 bases, with 12 bases between. CDR1 and CDR2 from the germline V gene are LGHDT and YNNKEL (reference sequence). The CDR3 extends over 12 amino acids. The CDR3 loop is CASSPTGLRYTF. The CDR3 DNA follows: TGTGCCAGCAGCCCAACCGGACTGCGCTACACCTTC.

This clone was detected once. The chain joins TRBV11-3 to TRBJ1-1, with a weak D call TRBD1 (5 bases). This CDR3 is built from 15 residues. The V and J ends lost 5 bases and 1 base respectively, with 14 bases between them. In germline, CDR1 is SGHNT, CDR2 YENEEA. The CDR3 DNA is TGTGCCAGCAGCAACGGGGGGAGGAAGAACACTGAAGCTTTCTTT. This encodes CASSNGGRKNTEAFF.

The chain employs TRBV14 and TRBJ1-2; weak D call: TRBD1 (6 bases). The V gene lost 4 bases and the J gene lost 5 bases, with 8 bases spanning the gap. This CDR3 comprises 12 residues. Germline V gene sequence: CDR1 SGHDN, CDR2 FVKESK. In DNA form, the CDR3 reads TGTGCCAGCAGCCGAACAGGGTATGGCTACACCTTC. It encodes CASSRTGYGYTF.

This chain links TRBV5-8 with TRBJ1-1; possibly TRBD1 for D (6 bases). Trimming cost V 0 bases and J 0 bases, with 15 bases left between them. CDR1 SGHTS and CDR2 YDEGEE come from the germline V gene. The CDR3 has 17 residues. This CDR3 is CASSLGPGDTMNTEAFF. The CDR3 DNA is TGTGCCAGCAGCTTGGGCCCAGGGGATACCATGAACACTGAAGCTTTCTTT.

This chain joins TRBV5-1 and TRBJ2-1, with 10 nucleotides matching TRBD2. In germline, CDR1 is SGHRS, CDR2 YFSETQ. This CDR3 contains 14 residues. V shed 4 bases, J shed 5 bases, and the junction held 3 bases outside the gene matches. The CDR3 DNA is TGCGCCAGCAGCCGGACTAGCGGAAACAATGAGCAGTTCTTC. The encoded protein is CASSRTSGNNEQFF.

The chain recombines TRBV27 with TRBJ2-1; TRBD2 is a possible D gene (5 bases). This CDR3 comprises 15 residues. V was clipped by 3 bases and J by 8 bases, with 17 bases between them. Germline assignment: CDR1 MNHEY and CDR2 SMNVEV (reference sequence). The CDR3 DNA follows: TGTGCCAGCAGTTTCGGTCTAGCCAATTCGTATGAGCAGTTCTTC. This sequence encodes CASSFGLANSYEQFF.

This clone was detected a few times. This rearrangement joins TRBV19 to TRBJ1-1; D not certain. V lost 5 bases, J lost 4 bases, and 17 bases lay in between. The CDR3 runs 15 residues. Germline V CDR1 and CDR2: LNHDA, SQIVND (reference sequence). CDR3 sequence reads: CASSPTRGGSTEAFF. DNA of the CDR3: TGTGCCAGTAGTCCCACGAGAGGCGGGAGCACTGAAGCTTTCTTT.

This clone appeared once. The chain is built from TRBV20-1 and TRBJ1-2, with no clear D. Germline loops: CDR1 DFQATT, CDR2 SNEGSKA (reference sequence). The V gene lost 3 bases and the J gene lost 5 bases, with 7 bases spanning the gap. This CDR3 is built from 11 residues. The CDR3 DNA is TGCAGTGCTAGCGAGAGTTATGGCTACACCTTC. Its translation is CSASESYGYTF.

This clone was seen only once. The chain links TRBV20-1 to TRBJ1-2; TRBD1 is a possible D gene (6 bases). Germline V gene sequence: CDR1 DFQATT, CDR2 SNEGSKA (reference sequence). The CDR3 extends over 10 amino acids. The DNA for the CDR3 is TGCAGGGCACAGGGAAATGGCTACACCTTC. It yields the protein CRAQGNGYTF.

The CDR3 loop is CASSLDRDISLMNTEAFF. The CDR3 nucleotides are TGTGCCAGCAGCTTAGACCGGGACATTAGCCTGATGAACACTGAAGCTTTCTTT. The genes are TRBV7-9 and TRBJ1-1; the D gene is possibly TRBD1 (6 bases). This CDR3 comprises 18 residues. From germline, CDR1 is SEHNR and CDR2 FQNEAQ (reference sequence). With 1 base removed from V and 0 bases from J, the gap between germline ends came to 18 bases.

The gene calls are TRBV6-5 and TRBJ1-2; 7 bases match TRBD1. The germline V gene has CDR1 MNHEY and CDR2 SVGAGI. The CDR3 has 13 amino acids. The V segment lost 4 bases and the J segment 4 bases; nucleotides outside the gene matches: 3. The CDR3 here is CASSSWDSYGYTF. CDR3 nucleotide sequence: TGTGCCAGCAGTTCCTGGGACAGCTATGGCTACACCTTC.

The chain couples TRBV10-2 to TRBJ1-2; D not certain. V was cut by 0 bases and J by 6 bases, with 5 bases left in between. CDR1 WSHSY and CDR2 SAAADI come from the germline V gene. The CDR3 consists of 12 residues. The CDR3 coding sequence is TGCGCCAGCAGTGAGTCAGGAGATGGCTACACCTTC. Its translation: CASSESGDGYTF.

The rearrangement links TRBV9 to TRBJ1-2, with TRBD1 matching 8 bases. Germline V gene data show CDR1 as SGDLS and CDR2 as YYNGEE. CDR3 length: 15 amino acids. V trimming: 2 bases; J trimming: 4 bases; junction bases outside the gene matches: 7. CDR3 DNA: TGTGCCAGCAGCGTTCGACAGGGGTCGTTCTATGGCTACACCTTC. Amino acids: CASSVRQGSFYGYTF. Variable domain in full (rest from reference TRBV9 and TRBJ1-2): DSGVTQTPKHLITATGQRVTLRCSPRSGDLSVYWYQQSLDQGLQFLIQYYNGEERAKGNILERFSAQQFPDLHSELNLSSLELGDSALYFCASSVRQGSFYGYTFGSGTRLTVV.

The chain employs TRBV9 and TRBJ2-2; D unresolved. Germline CDR1 and CDR2: SGDLS and YYNGEE. CDR3 length: 11 residues. V lost 3 bases and J lost 6, with 3 bases in between. The CDR3 DNA reads TGTGCCAGCAGCGCTCCCGGGGAGCTGTTTTTT. This encodes CASSAPGELFF.

The gene calls are TRBV11-2 and TRBJ1-5; D might be TRBD1 (6 bases). The CDR3 length is 13 residues. The ends were cut back, 3 bases at V and 6 bases at J, with 9 bases in the middle. Germline V lookup: CDR1 SGHAT, CDR2 FQNNGV. CDR3 nucleotides: TGTGCCAGCAGCTTGGGGGCGTTTCAGCCCCAGCATTTT. Protein sequence: CASSLGAFQPQHF.

The CDR3 nucleotides read TGTGCCAGCAGCCAACTCACGACAGGCAGTTCCTACGAGCAGTACTTC. This encodes CASSQLTTGSSYEQYF. J is TRBJ2-7 and V is TRBV7-8; D is perhaps TRBD1 (6 bases). The CDR3 loop spans 16 amino acids. Germline V gene data show CDR1 as SGHVS and CDR2 as FQNEAQ. V was trimmed by 5 bases and J by 1 base, leaving 18 bases between them.

The V call is TRBV9, the J call TRBJ2-4, with a possible D match to TRBD1 (6 bases). Germline CDR1 is SGDLS and CDR2 is YYNGEE. This CDR3 is 12 amino acids long. Between the trimmed V and J ends, which lost 0 bases and 8 bases, there was a span of 6 bases. The CDR3, as DNA: TGTGCCAGCAGCGTAGAGGGGGACATTCAGTACTTC. Translation: CASSVEGDIQYF.

This sequence joins TRBV9 and TRBJ2-7; no clear D gene. Germline CDR1 reads SGDLS; CDR2 reads YYNGEE. Trimming took 0 bases from V and 5 from J, leaving 18 bases between them. The CDR3 is 16 amino acids. CDR3 DNA sequence: TGTGCCAGCAGCGTAGGAGGAGCTAACCTACCCCACGAGCAGTACTTC. Amino acid sequence: CASSVGGANLPHEQYF.

CDR3 bases: TGTGCCAGCCCACTAGCGAACGTCAATGAGCAGTTCTTC. Translation gives CASPLANVNEQFF. The genes are TRBV2 and TRBJ2-1; TRBD2 matches at 7 bases. CDR3 size: 13 residues. From germline, CDR1 is SNHLY and CDR2 FYNNEI. V dropped 8 bases and J dropped 6; count of bases not matched to a gene: 7.

This clone was observed a single time. The chain couples TRBV3-1 (or the pseudogene TRBV3-2) to TRBJ2-1; possibly TRBD2 for D (5 bases). Germline CDR1 and CDR2: LGHDT and YNNKEL (reference sequence). The germline V and J ends were trimmed by 1 base and 0 bases, with 10 bases remaining between them. This CDR3 is built from 16 residues. This chain's CDR3 is CASSQGELTSYNEQFF. In DNA form, the CDR3 reads TGTGCCAGCAGCCAAGGGGAGCTGACCTCCTACAATGAGCAGTTCTTC.

The chain is built from TRBV10-3 and TRBJ2-1; 9 nucleotides match TRBD2. Per the germline V gene, CDR1 is ENHRY and CDR2 is SYGVKD. Germline trimming cut 3 bases from V and 2 bases from J; bases unmatched to any gene: 5. This CDR3 spans 16 amino acids. The CDR3 DNA reads TGTGCCATCAGTGATGGGCGGGAGGGCGCCTACAATGAGCAGTTCTTC. This codes for CAISDGREGAYNEQFF.

V usage is TRBV6-4 and J usage is TRBJ1-5; D is uncertain. Germline CDR1 and CDR2: MRHNA and SNTAGT. The CDR3 extends over 13 amino acids. V shed 6 bases and J shed 1 base, with 7 bases lying between them. CDR3 nucleotides: TGTGCCAGCAGCCTCGGGAGCAATCAGCCCCAGCATTTT. Translating gives CASSLGSNQPQHF.

This clone came up a few times. The chain recombines TRBV2 with TRBJ1-5; 9 nucleotides agree with TRBD1. Germline V gene lookup returns CDR1 SNHLY and CDR2 FYNNEI. V dropped 8 bases and J dropped 6; count of bases not matched to a gene: 11. The CDR3 extends over 15 amino acids. This CDR3 reads CASGTGMSGSQPQHF. The DNA of the CDR3 is TGTGCCAGCGGGACAGGGATGAGCGGAAGTCAGCCCCAGCATTTT.

The chain links TRBV16 to TRBJ1-4, with TRBD1 matching over 7 bases. CDR3 length equals 17 residues. V dropped 4 bases and J dropped 8; count of bases not matched to a gene: 16. In germline, CDR1 is KGHSY, CDR2 FQNENV. CDR3 protein: CASSPGQDIWFWEKLFF. DNA of the CDR3: TGTGCCAGCAGCCCTGGACAGGATATTTGGTTTTGGGAAAAACTGTTTTTT.

V and J are TRBV7-2 and TRBJ2-1, with 9 nucleotides matching TRBD2. From germline, CDR1 is SGHTA and CDR2 FQGNSA. Trimming took 4 bases from V and 2 from J; bases not matched to a gene: 3. This CDR3 contains 15 residues. CDR3 nucleotide sequence: TGTGCCAGCAGCTCGTTAGCGGGGGCCTACAATGAGCAGTTCTTC. Translation: CASSSLAGAYNEQFF. The complete variable domain, with remaining parts taken from reference TRBV7-2 and TRBJ2-1, reads GAGVSQSPSNKVTEKGKDVELRCDPISGHTALYWYRQSLGQGLEFLIYFQGNSAPDKSGLPSDRFSAERTGGSVSTLTIQRTQQEDSAVYLCASSSLAGAYNEQFFGPGTRLTVL.

The chain links TRBV27 to TRBJ1-2; 7 bases match TRBD1. The CDR3 spans 15 residues. J gave up 4 bases and V 4 bases, and 9 bases lay outside the gene matches. Germline CDR1 is MNHEY and CDR2 is SMNVEV (reference sequence). CDR3 DNA sequence: TGTGCCAGCAGTTGGACAGGAGGAAGCCTCTATGGCTACACCTTC. Its translation is CASSWTGGSLYGYTF.

This chain connects TRBV6-1 to TRBJ2-3; 9 nucleotides match TRBD1. The CDR3 sequence is 15 residues long. V was pared by 7 bases and J by 5 bases, with 10 bases of the junction left unmatched. CDR1 MNHNS and CDR2 SASEGT come from the germline V gene. CDR3 nucleotide sequence: TGTGCCAGCAACCGGGGGACAGGGCTATTAGATACGCAGTATTTT. Its translation is CASNRGTGLLDTQYF.